A selection of T cell receptor beta chains follows, all from one sample in a study of graft-versus-host responses after intestinal transplantation. Here immunoSEQ multiplex PCR was the method, and the copy in TCRdb shows in-frame clones only, minus some. The sample lists approximately 15,000 clones; less than 85% were seen once. The sample consisted of ileum tissue, taken 104 days after intestinal transplant. The receptors originated from a human patient who received an intestinal transplant, so some T cells may come from the graft donor. The CDR3 runs from the conserved cysteine through the conserved F or W. D genes are given only for firm matches. A clone size is listed for some rows: how often the clone was seen (once, few, many), or a class if it is expanded.

D gene: TRBD1
clone size: medium-sized
J gene: TRBJ2-7
V gene: TRBV7-2
CDR3 protein: CASSSDNRGRQTYEQYF
CDR3 DNA: TGTGCCAGCAGCTCCGACAACAGGGGGCGTCAGACCTACGAGCAGTACTTC

D gene: TRBD2
clone size: NA
J gene: TRBJ2-1
V gene: TRBV5-8
CDR3 protein: CASSFGTNLLTNEQFF
CDR3 DNA: TGTGCCAGCAGCTTCGGGACTAACCTCCTTACCAATGAGCAGTTCTTC

D gene: NA
clone size: few
J gene: TRBJ2-7
V gene: TRBV7-3
CDR3 protein: CASSVASSSYEQYF
CDR3 DNA: TGTGCCAGCAGCGTGGCTAGTTCCTCCTACGAGCAGTACTTC

D gene: NA
clone size: NA
J gene: TRBJ2-3
V gene: TRBV6-1
CDR3 protein: CASSVQRGSTDTQYF
CDR3 DNA: TGTGCCAGCAGTGTACAGAGGGGGTCCACAGATACGCAGTATTTT

D gene: NA
clone size: NA
J gene: TRBJ1-4
V gene: TRBV6-5
CDR3 protein: CASSYRTAGEKLFF
CDR3 DNA: TGTGCCAGCAGTTATAGGACCGCCGGAGAAAAACTGTTTTTT

D gene: NA
clone size: large
J gene: TRBJ2-1
V gene: TRBV2
CDR3 protein: CASSPRKGPLLTADNEQFF
CDR3 DNA: TGTGCCAGCAGTCCTCGGAAAGGGCCTCTCTTAACTGCGGACAATGAGCAGTTCTTC

D gene: TRBD2
clone size: NA
J gene: TRBJ2-1
V gene: TRBV11-3
CDR3 protein: CASSLDIAGESYNEQFF
CDR3 DNA: TGTGCCAGCAGCTTAGATATCGCGGGAGAGTCCTACAATGAGCAGTTCTTC

D gene: NA
clone size: NA
J gene: TRBJ1-2
V gene: TRBV29-1
CDR3 protein: CSVVGNDGDYGYTF
CDR3 DNA: TGCAGCGTTGTCGGGAACGACGGCGACTATGGCTACACCTTC

D gene: NA
clone size: NA
J gene: TRBJ2-3
V gene: TRBV5-4
CDR3 protein: CASSPTGLSTDTQYF
CDR3 DNA: TGTGCCAGCAGCCCAACAGGGCTCAGCACAGATACGCAGTATTTT

D gene: TRBD2
clone size: NA
J gene: TRBJ2-5
V gene: TRBV7-6
CDR3 protein: CASSLGEREGGETQYF
CDR3 DNA: TGTGCCAGCAGCTTAGGGGAGCGGGAGGGGGGAGAGACCCAGTACTTC

D gene: TRBD1
clone size: few
J gene: TRBJ1-2
V gene: TRBV11-3
CDR3 protein: CASSFLTGEGYGYTF
CDR3 DNA: TGTGCCAGCAGCTTTTTGACAGGGGAGGGGTATGGCTACACCTTC

D gene: TRBD1
clone size: NA
J gene: TRBJ1-2
V gene: TRBV7-8
CDR3 protein: CASSLGNRGHPGYTF
CDR3 DNA: TGTGCCAGCAGCTTAGGGAACAGGGGGCATCCTGGCTACACCTTC

D gene: NA
clone size: NA
J gene: TRBJ1-3
V gene: TRBV10-2
CDR3 protein: CASSEPDRRNTIYF
CDR3 DNA: TGCGCCAGCAGTGAGCCGGACAGAAGAAACACCATATATTTT

D gene: TRBD2
clone size: NA
J gene: TRBJ2-1
V gene: TRBV5-1
CDR3 protein: CASSLSGIREQFF
CDR3 DNA: TGCGCCAGCAGCCTTAGCGGGATTCGAGAGCAGTTCTTC

D gene: NA
clone size: NA
J gene: TRBJ2-2
V gene: TRBV5-1
CDR3 protein: CASSLGAVNTGELFF
CDR3 DNA: TGCGCCAGCAGCTTGGGGGCGGTGAACACCGGGGAGCTGTTTTTT

D gene: NA
clone size: NA
J gene: TRBJ2-5
V gene: TRBV28
CDR3 protein: CASSHRGGKETQYF
CDR3 DNA: TGTGCCAGCAGTCACAGGGGGGGGAAAGAGACCCAGTACTTC

D gene: TRBD2
clone size: NA
J gene: TRBJ2-1
V gene: TRBV28
CDR3 protein: CASSGTSGRFSNEQFF
CDR3 DNA: TGTGCCAGCAGTGGGACTAGCGGGAGGTTTTCCAATGAGCAGTTCTTC

D gene: TRBD2
clone size: NA
J gene: TRBJ2-1
V gene: TRBV28
CDR3 protein: CASSPPPGLAGVNNEQFF
CDR3 DNA: TGTGCCAGCAGCCCGCCCCCGGGACTAGCGGGAGTAAACAATGAGCAGTTCTTC

D gene: NA
clone size: NA
J gene: TRBJ2-3
V gene: TRBV27
CDR3 protein: CASSLYREILSDTQYF
CDR3 DNA: TGTGCCAGCAGTTTATATCGAGAAATTTTGTCAGATACGCAGTATTTT

D gene: TRBD2
clone size: NA
J gene: TRBJ2-7
V gene: TRBV6-1
CDR3 protein: CASSSGLALGEQYF
CDR3 DNA: TGTGCCAGCAGCTCCGGACTAGCGCTAGGGGAGCAGTACTTC

D gene: NA
clone size: once
J gene: TRBJ2-1
V gene: TRBV9
CDR3 protein: CASSVYNEQFF
CDR3 DNA: TGTGCCAGCAGCGTTTACAATGAGCAGTTCTTC

D gene: TRBD1
clone size: NA
J gene: TRBJ1-6
V gene: TRBV4-1
CDR3 protein: CASSPWGRGNSPLHF
CDR3 DNA: TGCGCCAGCAGCCCGTGGGGCAGGGGGAATTCACCCCTCCACTTT

D gene: TRBD1
clone size: NA
J gene: TRBJ1-1
V gene: TRBV6-1
CDR3 protein: CASALRDSLTEAFF
CDR3 DNA: TGTGCCAGCGCCTTAAGGGACAGCCTCACTGAAGCTTTCTTT

D gene: TRBD2
clone size: few
J gene: TRBJ2-7
V gene: TRBV2
CDR3 protein: CASSEAGKTSGYYEQYF
CDR3 DNA: TGTGCCAGCAGTGAAGCGGGCAAGACTAGCGGGTACTACGAGCAGTACTTC

D gene: NA
clone size: NA
J gene: TRBJ1-1
V gene: TRBV19
CDR3 protein: CASGIPGLNTEAFF
CDR3 DNA: TGTGCCAGTGGTATTCCAGGTCTGAACACTGAAGCTTTCTTT

D gene: NA
clone size: NA
J gene: TRBJ1-1
V gene: TRBV28
CDR3 protein: CASSFRQLEAFF
CDR3 DNA: TGTGCCAGCAGTTTTCGACAGCTTGAAGCTTTCTTT

D gene: NA
clone size: NA
J gene: TRBJ2-7
V gene: TRBV27
CDR3 protein: CASRLTRGLYEQYF
CDR3 DNA: TGTGCCAGCAGACTCACCAGGGGTCTCTACGAGCAGTACTTC

D gene: NA
clone size: NA
J gene: TRBJ2-1
V gene: TRBV5-5
CDR3 protein: CASSLAGIVSYNEQFF
CDR3 DNA: TGTGCCAGCAGCTTGGCCGGGATAGTCTCCTACAATGAGCAGTTCTTC

D gene: NA
clone size: once
J gene: TRBJ1-1
V gene: TRBV4-2
CDR3 protein: CASSLVGLNTEAFF
CDR3 DNA: TGTGCCAGCAGCTTGGTCGGCCTGAACACTGAAGCTTTCTTT

D gene: TRBD1
clone size: NA
J gene: TRBJ2-5
V gene: TRBV28
CDR3 protein: CASSFPRDRGQETQYF
CDR3 DNA: TGTGCCAGCAGTTTCCCCCGAGACAGGGGGCAAGAGACCCAGTACTTC

D gene: TRBD2
clone size: once
J gene: TRBJ2-2
V gene: TRBV7-9
CDR3 protein: CASSFRREPNTGELFF
CDR3 DNA: TGTGCCAGCAGCTTCAGGCGGGAGCCGAACACCGGGGAGCTGTTTTTT

D gene: NA
clone size: NA
J gene: TRBJ2-5
V gene: TRBV18
CDR3 protein: CASSVLETQYF
CDR3 DNA: TGTGCCAGCTCAGTACTGGAGACCCAGTACTTC

D gene: NA
clone size: NA
J gene: TRBJ1-2
V gene: TRBV29-1
CDR3 protein: CSVEYPRVAGGYTF
CDR3 DNA: TGCAGCGTTGAATACCCCAGGGTTGCGGGTGGCTACACCTTC

D gene: NA
clone size: NA
J gene: TRBJ2-1
V gene: TRBV27
CDR3 protein: CASSLGDSPKDEQFF
CDR3 DNA: TGTGCCAGCAGTTTAGGGGACTCACCTAAGGATGAGCAGTTCTTC

D gene: NA
clone size: NA
J gene: TRBJ2-2
V gene: TRBV5-6
CDR3 protein: CASSLGGPCTGELFF
CDR3 DNA: TGTGCCAGCAGCCTTGGGGGGCCGTGCACCGGGGAGCTGTTTTTT

D gene: NA
clone size: NA
J gene: TRBJ2-7
V gene: TRBV4-1
CDR3 protein: CASGLRISWGRSYEQYF
CDR3 DNA: TGCGCCAGCGGCTTACGTATTTCTTGGGGAAGGTCCTACGAGCAGTACTTC

D gene: NA
clone size: NA
J gene: TRBJ1-1
V gene: TRBV5-1
CDR3 protein: CASSFGENTEAFF
CDR3 DNA: TGCGCCAGCAGCTTCGGAGAAAACACTGAAGCTTTCTTT

D gene: TRBD1
clone size: NA
J gene: TRBJ2-7
V gene: TRBV6-1
CDR3 protein: CASRRTGDRYEQYF
CDR3 DNA: TGTGCCAGCAGACGGACAGGGGATCGGTACGAGCAGTACTTC

D gene: TRBD1
clone size: few
J gene: TRBJ2-7
V gene: TRBV27
CDR3 protein: CASSPQGAFSYEQYF
CDR3 DNA: TGTGCCAGCAGTCCACAGGGGGCCTTCTCCTACGAGCAGTACTTC

D gene: TRBD1
clone size: NA
J gene: TRBJ2-1
V gene: TRBV5-5
CDR3 protein: CASSLAPYNRGFNEQFF
CDR3 DNA: TGTGCCAGCAGCTTGGCTCCTTATAACAGGGGGTTCAATGAGCAGTTCTTC

D gene: TRBD1
clone size: NA
J gene: TRBJ1-2
V gene: TRBV2
CDR3 protein: CASSETGTGGGYTF
CDR3 DNA: TGTGCCAGCAGTGAAACCGGGACAGGGGGAGGCTACACCTTC

D gene: TRBD1
clone size: NA
J gene: TRBJ2-7
V gene: TRBV14
CDR3 protein: CASSRDRTHEQYF
CDR3 DNA: TGTGCCAGCAGCCGGGACAGGACCCACGAGCAGTACTTC

D gene: NA
clone size: NA
J gene: TRBJ2-5
V gene: TRBV28
CDR3 protein: CASSLITARTEETQYF
CDR3 DNA: TGTGCCAGCAGTTTAATAACGGCCCGCACCGAAGAGACCCAGTACTTC

D gene: NA
clone size: NA
J gene: TRBJ2-7
V gene: TRBV7-3
CDR3 protein: CASSSPREVPYEQYF
CDR3 DNA: TGTGCCAGCAGCTCCCCTCGCGAGGTCCCCTACGAGCAGTACTTC

D gene: NA
clone size: NA
J gene: TRBJ2-1
V gene: TRBV29-1
CDR3 protein: CSVDPVWNEQFF
CDR3 DNA: TGCAGCGTTGATCCCGTGTGGAATGAGCAGTTCTTC

D gene: NA
clone size: NA
J gene: TRBJ2-1
V gene: TRBV5-1
CDR3 protein: CASWGSSYNEQFF
CDR3 DNA: TGCGCCAGCTGGGGGAGCTCCTACAATGAGCAGTTCTTC

D gene: NA
clone size: NA
J gene: TRBJ1-1
V gene: TRBV23-1
CDR3 protein: CASSQPTSAWKVAFF
CDR3 DNA: TGCGCCAGCAGTCAACCCACCTCAGCGTGGAAGGTAGCTTTCTTT

D gene: NA
clone size: once
J gene: TRBJ1-4
V gene: TRBV28
CDR3 protein: CASSLRRGHEKLFF
CDR3 DNA: TGTGCCAGCAGTTTACGGCGGGGGCATGAAAAACTGTTTTTT

D gene: NA
clone size: NA
J gene: TRBJ1-6
V gene: TRBV4-1
CDR3 protein: CASSQDRVGSPLHF
CDR3 DNA: TGCGCCAGCAGCCAAGACAGGGTCGGTTCACCCCTCCACTTT

D gene: TRBD2
clone size: NA
J gene: TRBJ2-7
V gene: TRBV28
CDR3 protein: CASSSETTSGIFYEQYF
CDR3 DNA: TGTGCCAGCAGTTCCGAAACCACTAGCGGAATTTTCTACGAGCAGTACTTC

D gene: TRBD2
clone size: NA
J gene: TRBJ2-1
V gene: TRBV6-4
CDR3 protein: CASSDGTSGSDEQFF
CDR3 DNA: TGTGCCAGCAGTGACGGGACTAGCGGGAGTGATGAGCAGTTCTTC

D gene: NA
clone size: NA
J gene: TRBJ1-1
V gene: TRBV9
CDR3 protein: CASSPPEPEAFF
CDR3 DNA: TGTGCCAGCAGCCCTCCCGAACCCGAAGCTTTCTTT

D gene: NA
clone size: NA
J gene: TRBJ2-7
V gene: TRBV9
CDR3 protein: CASSVGDGAYEQYF
CDR3 DNA: TGTGCCAGCAGCGTAGGAGACGGCGCCTACGAGCAGTACTTC

D gene: TRBD1
clone size: NA
J gene: TRBJ2-4
V gene: TRBV27
CDR3 protein: CASSSQGALDIQYF
CDR3 DNA: TGTGCCAGCAGTTCGCAGGGGGCGTTGGACATTCAGTACTTC

D gene: NA
clone size: NA
J gene: TRBJ2-2
V gene: TRBV11-3
CDR3 protein: CASSTMHRAGELFF
CDR3 DNA: TGTGCCAGCAGCACAATGCACAGGGCAGGGGAGCTGTTTTTT